This TCR beta chain was obtained from a study of T cell changes during pregnancy in multiple sclerosis. Produced via immunoSEQ multiplex PCR; TCRdb's table is partial and in-frame only. The table includes about 68,000 clones, roughly nine tenths detected once. V lost 6 bases, J lost 6 bases, and 12 bases stayed unmatched. The germline V gene has CDR1 MNHEY and CDR2 SVGAGI. CDR3 length equals 15 residues. This specimen was peripheral blood, taken in the second trimester of pregnancy. The chain combines TRBV6-5 with TRBJ1-2; 8 bases match TRBD1. The source is a female donor with multiple sclerosis, enrolled in a pregnancy study. CDR3 residues: CASSPFQGALDGYTF. The DNA for the CDR3 is TGTGCCAGCAGCCCCTTCCAGGGGGCCTTGGATGGCTACACCTTC.